Below are 14 T cell receptor beta chains sequenced from a single sample in a study of OX40 agonist ivuxolimab in advanced cancers. Libraries were prepared by immunoSEQ multiplex PCR; TCRdb keeps only in-frame clonotypes and omits some of them. The table has roughly 24,000 clones, 80% to 85% seen once. The specimen comprised CD4+ or CD8+ T cells sorted from blood, sampled in a trial of the OX40 agonist ivuxolimab. The receptor set was obtained from an adult with an advanced solid tumor such as melanoma, head and neck, liver or kidney cancer.

This chain links TRBV27 with TRBJ1-1; D unresolved. The CDR3 is 14 residues long. CDR1 MNHEY and CDR2 SMNVEV come from the germline V gene (reference sequence). Trimming took off 2 bases at V and 4 bases at J, with 11 bases between the two ends. The CDR3 region is CASSLLGPSTEAFF. The DNA for the CDR3 is TGTGCCAGCAGTTTACTCGGACCGAGCACTGAAGCTTTCTTT.

The rearrangement joins TRBV9 to TRBJ2-7; perhaps TRBD2 as D (6 bases). The CDR3 has 14 amino acids. V was trimmed by 4 bases and J by 6 bases, leaving 17 bases between them. Per the germline V gene, CDR1 is SGDLS and CDR2 is YYNGEE. The CDR3 here is CASSPSLVGGEQYF. The CDR3 nucleotides read TGTGCCAGCAGCCCATCCTTGGTGGGGGGCGAGCAGTACTTC.

This clone was observed a few times. This sequence joins TRBV5-8 and TRBJ1-5, with D maybe TRBD1 (6 bases). CDR3 size: 15 residues. Trimming took off 4 bases at V and 1 base at J, with 12 bases between the two ends. Germline V gene sequence: CDR1 SGHTS, CDR2 YDEGEE. CDR3: CASSRGGASNQPQHF. The DNA of the CDR3 is TGTGCCAGCAGCCGCGGGGGGGCCAGCAATCAGCCCCAGCATTTT.

The V call is TRBV2, the J call TRBJ1-6; maybe TRBD1 (5 bases). Trimming stripped 3 bases from V and 9 bases from J, with 12 bases between. Germline loops: CDR1 SNHLY, CDR2 FYNNEI. The CDR3 is made up of 14 amino acids. CDR3 residues: CASSEGQGGSPLHF. Here the CDR3 DNA reads TGTGCCAGCAGTGAGGGTCAGGGTGGTTCACCCCTCCACTTT.

The chain recombines TRBV2 with TRBJ1-4; no firm D call. The V gene's germline CDR1 is SNHLY and CDR2 FYNNEI. The CDR3 spans 14 residues. V was shortened by 6 bases and J by 8 bases, with 16 bases between the two germline ends. CDR3 nucleotide sequence: TGTGCCAGCAGGGGAGGGCTCCCGGGGGAAAAACTGTTTTTT. This translates into CASRGGLPGEKLFF.

The rearrangement uses TRBV2 and TRBJ1-1; D remains ambiguous. The CDR3 sequence is 14 residues long. Germline V gene sequence: CDR1 SNHLY, CDR2 FYNNEI. V was clipped by 5 bases and J by 3 bases, with 13 bases between them. For the CDR3, the DNA is TGTGCCAGCAGTCAAACCGGCTGGGACACTGAAGCTTTCTTT. Its translation is CASSQTGWDTEAFF.

The V call is TRBV9, the J call TRBJ2-2; 8 positions match TRBD2. Germline values: CDR1 SGDLS, CDR2 YYNGEE. Trimming took 1 base from V and 6 from J; bases not matched to a gene: 5. The CDR3 is made up of 15 amino acids. CDR3 in DNA: TGTGCCAGCAGCGTACCACGGGAGGGGCCCGGGGAGCTGTTTTTT. As protein: CASSVPREGPGELFF.

The chain combines TRBV5-4 with TRBJ2-2; 9 bases line up with TRBD2. Per the germline V gene, CDR1 is SGHNT and CDR2 is YYREEE (reference sequence). The CDR3 runs 16 residues. V was clipped by 7 bases and J by 2 bases; unmatched bases: 9. CDR3 sequence: CASRGGAGRNTGELFF. CDR3 nucleotide sequence: TGTGCCAGCCGCGGGGGGGCGGGACGTAACACCGGGGAGCTGTTTTTT.

The chain joins TRBV7-9 to TRBJ2-7; 14 bases align to TRBD2. The CDR3 spans 15 residues. The germline V gene encodes CDR1 SEHNR and CDR2 FQNEAQ (reference sequence). V was clipped by 5 bases and J by 7 bases; unmatched bases: 7. CDR3 DNA sequence: TGTGCCAGCAGCCCAAAGGGACTAGCGGGAGTTGAGCAGTACTTC. It specifies CASSPKGLAGVEQYF.

The J gene is TRBJ2-5, the V gene TRBV10-1, with D unresolved. The V gene's germline CDR1 is WNHNN and CDR2 SYGVQD (reference sequence). The CDR3 extends over 15 amino acids. V lost 8 bases, J lost 3 bases, and 19 bases lay in between. The CDR3 nucleotides read TGCGCCAGCGCCCACCCGAAGCAGGATGAAGAGACCCAGTACTTC. Its translation is CASAHPKQDEETQYF.

This clone rates as hyperexpanded. The genes are TRBV7-2 and TRBJ2-7, with TRBD1 matching 8 bases. The CDR3 sequence is 16 residues long. V shed 5 bases and J 1 base; nucleotides not matched to a gene: 10. Germline values: CDR1 SGHTA, CDR2 FQGNSA. The CDR3 DNA reads TGTGCCAGCAGCCTAACCGCCGGGACAGGATCCTACGAGCAGTACTTC. This translates into CASSLTAGTGSYEQYF.

The chain has TRBV10-3 and TRBJ2-7; weak D call: TRBD2 (7 bases). Trimming shortened V by 6 bases and J by 5 bases, and 14 bases separated the two germline ends. The germline V gene has CDR1 ENHRY and CDR2 SYGVKD. The CDR3 has 13 residues. CDR3 residues: CAISPGEGNEQYF. The CDR3, as DNA: TGTGCCATCAGCCCAGGGGAGGGCAACGAGCAGTACTTC.

The rearrangement joins TRBV7-6 to TRBJ2-1; 10 bases line up with TRBD2. Per germline, CDR1 SGHVS and CDR2 FNYEAQ. V dropped 3 bases and J dropped 0; count of bases not matched to a gene: 2. CDR3 length: 16 residues. As DNA, the CDR3 is TGTGCCAGCAGCTTTAGCGGGGGGAGCTCCTACAATGAGCAGTTCTTC. It yields the protein CASSFSGGSSYNEQFF. Supplemented by reference TRBV7-6 and TRBJ2-1, the full variable domain reads GAGVSQSPRYKVTKRGQDVALRCDPISGHVSLYWYRQALGQGPEFLTYFNYEAQQDKSGLPNDRFSAERPEGSISTLTIQRTEQRDSAMYRCASSFSGGSSYNEQFFGPGTRLTVL.

This clone has only one observation. V is TRBV4-2 and J is TRBJ1-2; TRBD1 matches at 8 bases. The CDR3 extends over 14 amino acids. Germline lookup yields CDR1 LGHNA and CDR2 YNFKEQ. The J segment lost 1 base and the V segment lost 4 bases, leaving 2 bases of the junction unmatched. The CDR3 sequence: CASSRGQGNYGYTF. In nucleotides, the CDR3 is TGTGCCAGCAGCCGAGGACAGGGTAACTATGGCTACACCTTC.